A selection of T cell receptor beta chains follows, all from one sample in a study of vaccination and CD4 T cells after COVID-19. These TCRs' antigens remain unknown. TCRdb processed the PCR reads anew with MiXCR; each CDR3 protein has one entry. This table has fewer than 15,000 distinct CDR3 sequences, approximately 50% appearing once. Sequencing was carried out using CD4+ T cells from blood, cultured in vitro. The origin of the receptors is a human donor who had recovered from COVID-19. CDR3s include the opening cysteine and the closing phenylalanine or tryptophan. The order of the fields is D gene, CDR3 length, clone size, J gene, V gene, CDR3 DNA, CDR3 protein. A D gene is named only where the DNA matches it firmly. Rows give clone size only sometimes, using once, few, many, or a class for an expanded clone.

TRBD1	14	.	TRBJ2-1	TRBV11-3	TGTGCCAGCAGCCCGGACAGGGGGCTAGAGGAGCAGTTCTTC	CASSPDRGLEEQFF
.	14	.	TRBJ2-1	TRBV24-1	TGTGCCACCAGTGACCCAAATTGGGGGAATGAGCAGTTCTTC	CATSDPNWGNEQFF
.	15	.	TRBJ1-2	TRBV19	TGTGCCAGTAGCCCACCCAACCCCGCGGTCTACGGCTACACCTTC	CASSPPNPAVYGYTF
.	13	.	TRBJ1-6	TRBV2	TGTGCCAGCAACGGGGGGCCAAATTCACCCCTCCACTTT	CASNGGPNSPLHF
.	15	.	TRBJ1-5	TRBV19	TGTGCCAGTAGTTCCCCACCCGGGAGGCTTCAGCCCCAGCATTTT	CASSSPPGRLQPQHF
.	13	.	TRBJ2-7	TRBV5-4	TGTGCCAGCAGCATGACAGGTTTCGGCGAGCAGTACTTC	CASSMTGFGEQYF
.	16	few	TRBJ2-5	TRBV11-3	TGTGCCAGCAGCTTAGGGGGGGCCCTGTACCAAGAGACCCAGTACTTC	CASSLGGALYQETQYF
.	16	.	TRBJ1-6	TRBV11-3	TGTGCCAGCAGCAGATTCGGGGGACCTAATAATTCACCCCTCCACTTT	CASSRFGGPNNSPLHF
TRBD1	14	.	TRBJ1-4	TRBV25-1	TGTGCCAGCAGTGCAGGGGGGTACAATGAAAAACTGTTTTTT	CASSAGGYNEKLFF
TRBD1	12	once	TRBJ2-4	TRBV2	TGTGCCAGCAGGGGACAGAAAAACATTCAGTACTTC	CASRGQKNIQYF
.	14	.	TRBJ2-5	TRBV12-5	TGTGCTAGTGGTTTGGGCGACTGGGGTGAGACCCAGTACTTC	CASGLGDWGETQYF
.	15	.	TRBJ1-2	TRBV25-1	TGTGCCAGCAGTGAATCAGGACAGTCATTGAGGGGCTACACCTTC	CASSESGQSLRGYTF
TRBD2	13	.	TRBJ2-5	TRBV19	TGTGCCAGTAAGGCAACGGGGGGGGAGACCCAGTACTTC	CASKATGGETQYF
.	15	.	TRBJ2-1	TRBV2	TGTGCCAGCAGTGGAGGCGACAGCTCCTACAATGAGCAGTTCTTC	CASSGGDSSYNEQFF
TRBD1	13	.	TRBJ1-6	TRBV20-1	TGCAGTGCTAGAAGACAGGGAGGTTCACCCCTCCACTTT	CSARRQGGSPLHF
.	15	.	TRBJ2-2	TRBV6-1	TGTGCCAGCACAGCGGGTACGGCTAACACCGGGGAGCTGTTTTTT	CASTAGTANTGELFF
TRBD1	14	.	TRBJ1-1	TRBV11-2	TGTGCCAGCAGCCTGGGACAGGGGGTGACTGAAGCTTTCTTT	CASSLGQGVTEAFF
TRBD1	15	few	TRBJ1-6	TRBV6-5	TGTGCCAGCAGTTACTCGAGCAGGGGGAATTCACCCCTCCACTTT	CASSYSSRGNSPLHF
.	14	.	TRBJ1-2	TRBV27	TGTGCCCCCGAAGGCGGGGGTCAGGGCTATGGCTACACCTTC	CAPEGGGQGYGYTF
.	14	few	TRBJ1-5	TRBV27	TGTGCCAGCAGTTACGGCGGTGGCAATCAGCCCCAGCATTTT	CASSYGGGNQPQHF
.	14	.	TRBJ1-5	TRBV7-2	TGTGCCAGCAGCTTAGTTGGAGCGGGGCAGCCCCAGCATTTT	CASSLVGAGQPQHF
.	14	large	TRBJ2-3	TRBV6-1	TGTGCCAGCAGTGAACGGACCACTAGAGATACGCAGTATTTT	CASSERTTRDTQYF
TRBD1	15	.	TRBJ1-2	TRBV6-1	TGTGCCAGCAGTCTACAGGGGAGTAAGTGGAATGGCTACACCTTC	CASSLQGSKWNGYTF
.	15	.	TRBJ1-5	TRBV5-8	TGTGCCAGCAGCTTAAGGGGCTGGAGCAATCAGCCCCAGCATTTT	CASSLRGWSNQPQHF
TRBD2	15	.	TRBJ2-2	TRBV27	TGTGCCAGCAGTTACATCGGCGGGAGTAACGGGGAGCTGTTTTTT	CASSYIGGSNGELFF
TRBD1	13	once	TRBJ2-5	TRBV6-1	TGTGCCAGCAGAGGGGGCTCGGGAGAGACCCAGTACTTC	CASRGGSGETQYF
.	14	.	TRBJ1-6	TRBV28	TGTGCCAGCAGCCTTGACCTAGATTACTCACCCCTCCACTTT	CASSLDLDYSPLHF
.	13	.	TRBJ2-7	TRBV20-1	TGCAGTGCTAGAGTTCAAGGGGGGCGCGAGCAGTACTTC	CSARVQGGREQYF
TRBD2	16	.	TRBJ2-2	TRBV19	TGTGCCAGTACCCTTACTAGCGGGGTGAACACCGGGGAGCTGTTTTTT	CASTLTSGVNTGELFF
TRBD1	16	.	TRBJ1-5	TRBV27	TGTGCCAGCAGTCCCTGGACAGGGGAAGATCAGCAGCCCCAGCATTTT	CASSPWTGEDQQPQHF
.	13	.	TRBJ1-2	TRBV12-3/TRBV12-4	TGTGCCAGCAGTCCCGGCCCGGTTGGCAGCCACACCTTC	CASSPGPVGSHTF
.	15	.	TRBJ2-7	TRBV11-3	TGTGCCAGCAGCTTAGATCCAGGCCGCTCCTACGAGCAGTACTTC	CASSLDPGRSYEQYF